What follows are 22 T cell receptor beta chains derived from one specimen sequenced in a study of blood T cell repertoires in COVID-19. Method: immunoSEQ multiplex PCR; TCRdb's copy keeps in-frame clones and lacks some. The data show tens of thousands of clones, roughly 90% seen once. Source material: peripheral blood. Every receptor here comes from a human donor in a cohort sampled during active COVID-19.

The V gene is TRBV6-1, the J gene TRBJ1-1, with 7 bases aligning to TRBD1. The germline CDR1 and CDR2 sequences are MNHNS and SASEGT. Trimming took 4 bases from V and 4 from J; bases not matched to a gene: 15. CDR3 length: 17 residues. CDR3 coding DNA: TGTGCCAGCAGTGTACAGGGGTGGGACGTAAAGGGCACTGAAGCTTTCTTT. This codes for CASSVQGWDVKGTEAFF.

In this sample, this clone turned up a few times. The chain links TRBV5-1 to TRBJ2-7; D might be TRBD2 (5 bases). Germline lookup yields CDR1 SGHRS and CDR2 YFSETQ. Trimming pared 1 base from V and 5 bases from J, leaving 16 bases between. This CDR3 has 15 amino acids. The CDR3 loop is CASSLLPGYGDEQYF. The CDR3 nucleotides are TGCGCCAGCAGCTTGCTTCCGGGATACGGTGACGAGCAGTACTTC.

The chain uses TRBV6-5 and TRBJ1-4; D remains unclear. The CDR3 loop spans 15 amino acids. The germline CDR1 and CDR2 sequences are MNHEY and SVGAGI. V lost 7 bases to trimming and J lost 2 bases, with 14 bases between them. The chain's CDR3 is CASTPGRGTNEKLFF. CDR3 bases: TGTGCCAGCACTCCCGGGCGCGGGACTAATGAAAAACTGTTTTTT.

The chain uses TRBV18 and TRBJ2-5, with 10 bases identical to TRBD2. This CDR3 region has 15 residues. V shed 6 bases and J 1 base; nucleotides not matched to a gene: 5. Germline V gene lookup returns CDR1 KGHSH and CDR2 LQKENI. The CDR3 nucleotides are TGTGCCAGCTCTGTAGGACTAGCGGTCCAAGAGACCCAGTACTTC. Translating it yields CASSVGLAVQETQYF. The full variable domain, its missing parts supplied by reference TRBV18 and TRBJ2-5, is NAGVMQNPRHLVRRRGQEARLRCSPMKGHSHVYWYRQLPEEGLKFMVYLQKENIIDESGMPKERFSAEFPKEGPSILRIQQVVRGDSAAYFCASSVGLAVQETQYFGPGTRLLVL.

This sequence joins TRBV7-6 and TRBJ2-2; 10 bases are shared with TRBD2. This CDR3 is built from 20 residues. The germline CDR1 and CDR2 sequences are SGHVS and FNYEAQ. Losses at the gene ends were 3 bases for V and 3 bases for J; bases not matched to a gene: 16. Written as DNA, the CDR3 is TGTGCCAGCAGCTTTCTTCTAGCGGGGGCCGCTTTCTCGGACACCGGGGAGCTGTTTTTT. It translates to CASSFLLAGAAFSDTGELFF.

The gene calls are TRBV2 and TRBJ2-1; the D is unclear. The CDR3 has 16 amino acids. Germline V lookup: CDR1 SNHLY, CDR2 FYNNEI. Trimming cost V 3 bases and J 0 bases, with 12 bases left between them. The CDR3: CASSDSHESSYNEQFF. In DNA form, the CDR3 reads TGTGCCAGCAGTGACTCGCACGAGAGCTCCTACAATGAGCAGTTCTTC.

A single count supports this clone. The chain couples TRBV6-5 to TRBJ2-7, with 7 nucleotides matching TRBD2. V trimming: 0 bases; J trimming: 4 bases; junction bases outside the gene matches: 6. Germline CDR1 is MNHEY and CDR2 is SVGAGI. The CDR3 covers 15 residues. As DNA, the CDR3 is TGTGCCAGCAGTTACTCGATAGTGGGAGGGTACGAGCAGTACTTC. It codes for CASSYSIVGGYEQYF.

Only a few counts were recorded for this clone. This rearrangement joins TRBV28 to TRBJ1-5; D gene ambiguous. The length of the CDR3 is 13 residues. Germline V gene data show CDR1 as MDHEN and CDR2 as SYDVKM. Trimming took off 2 bases at V and 2 bases at J, with 4 bases between the two ends. CDR3 DNA sequence: TGTGCCAGCAGTTTAACAGGCAATCAGCCCCAGCATTTT. Its protein product is CASSLTGNQPQHF.

The chain recombines TRBV4-3 with TRBJ2-7; 12 nucleotides line up with TRBD1. Germline-derived CDR1 and CDR2 are LGHNA and YSLEER. The CDR3 has 15 amino acids. V was clipped by 0 bases and J by 5 bases; unmatched bases: 2. Here the CDR3 DNA reads TGCGCCAGCAGCCAAGAGGGACAGGGGGCCCACGAGCAGTACTTC. It specifies CASSQEGQGAHEQYF.

The chain has TRBV6-1 and TRBJ2-7; D gene unclear. This CDR3 has 14 amino acids. The V and J ends lost 1 base and 4 bases respectively, with 11 bases between them. CDR1 and CDR2 from the germline V gene are MNHNS and SASEGT. CDR3 residues: CASSEVAERYEQYF. The CDR3 nucleotides read TGTGCCAGCAGTGAAGTAGCAGAGAGATACGAGCAGTACTTC.

This chain joins TRBV6-2 or TRBV6-3 and TRBJ2-5; 12 nucleotides align to TRBD2. Germline CDR1 is MNHEY and CDR2 is SVGEGT. V was clipped by 6 bases and J by 5 bases; unmatched bases: 10. The CDR3 contains 16 residues. CDR3 in DNA: TGTGCCAGCAGCCAAGGACTAGCGGGATGGGGGGAGACCCAGTACTTC. Translation gives CASSQGLAGWGETQYF.

The chain carries TRBV29-1 and TRBJ1-5; TRBD1 aligns across 10 bases. The CDR3 totals 20 residues. V lost 4 bases to trimming and J lost 0 bases; unmatched junction nucleotides: 18. Per germline, CDR1 SQVTM and CDR2 ANQGSEA. The chain's CDR3 is CSVVPADRDRGLYSNQPQHF. Written as DNA, the CDR3 is TGCAGCGTTGTACCAGCAGACAGGGACAGGGGCCTCTATAGCAATCAGCCCCAGCATTTT.

The chain carries TRBV4-3 and TRBJ1-2, with D maybe TRBD1 (5 bases). Trimming left V 4 bases short and J 1 base short, with 13 bases between. The CDR3 contains 15 residues. Germline CDR1 is LGHNA and CDR2 is YSLEER. The CDR3 bases are TGCGCCAGCAGCCCAAAGCTGACAGTTAACTATGGCTACACCTTC. Translating it yields CASSPKLTVNYGYTF.

The rearrangement joins TRBV5-4 to TRBJ1-1; D is possibly TRBD1 (5 bases). Trimming stripped 2 bases from V and 7 bases from J, with 21 bases between. This CDR3 comprises 16 residues. CDR1 SGHNT and CDR2 YYREEE come from the germline V gene (reference sequence). The CDR3 DNA follows: TGTGCCAGCAGCTTTTTCGCCAACCATGAAACAGGTGAAGCTTTCTTT. Translated: CASSFFANHETGEAFF.

V is TRBV4-1 and J is TRBJ2-1; 10 bases map to TRBD2. V lost 2 bases to trimming and J lost 4 bases; unmatched junction nucleotides: 8. The germline V gene has CDR1 MGHRA and CDR2 YSYEKL. The length of the CDR3 is 17 residues. Here the CDR3 DNA reads TGCGCCAGCAGCCAACTTACTAGCGGGACATCTTACAATGAGCAGTTCTTC. This sequence encodes CASSQLTSGTSYNEQFF.

V and J are TRBV6-2 or TRBV6-3 and TRBJ2-7; TRBD2 aligns across 11 bases. The CDR3 length is 14 residues. V was pared by 2 bases and J by 3 bases, with 0 bases of the junction left unmatched. Germline-derived CDR1 and CDR2 are MNHEY and SVGEGT. The CDR3 sequence is CASSYGTSGYEQYF. DNA for the CDR3: TGTGCCAGCAGTTACGGGACTAGCGGCTACGAGCAGTACTTC.

V gene TRBV28 combines with J gene TRBJ1-2; 8 nucleotides align to TRBD1. The CDR3 spans 16 residues. V lost 1 base and J lost 4; bases outside the gene matches: 8. Germline V CDR1 and CDR2: MDHEN, SYDVKM. The CDR3 spells CASSLSKGGQGYGYTF. CDR3 bases: TGTGCCAGCAGTTTATCAAAGGGCGGACAGGGCTATGGCTACACCTTC.

The rearrangement uses TRBV2 and TRBJ2-3; TRBD1 matches 8 bases. Germline V gene sequence: CDR1 SNHLY, CDR2 FYNNEI. The CDR3 is 16 residues long. Trimming cost V 7 bases and J 3 bases; bases outside gene matches: 12. CDR3 nucleotides: TGTGCCAGCATCCTATTACAGGGGGTTCGAACAGATACGCAGTATTTT. It yields the protein CASILLQGVRTDTQYF.

The chain uses TRBV28 and TRBJ1-1, with D possibly being TRBD1 (6 bases). Trimming stripped 3 bases from V and 4 bases from J, with 21 bases between. CDR3 length: 17 amino acids. The germline V gene encodes CDR1 MDHEN and CDR2 SYDVKM. This CDR3 reads CASSFYYLRGMGTEAFF. The CDR3 DNA follows: TGTGCCAGCAGTTTCTATTATTTGAGGGGGATGGGCACTGAAGCTTTCTTT.

This chain connects TRBV13 to TRBJ2-1; 10 positions agree with TRBD2. Germline V gene data show CDR1 as PRHDT and CDR2 as FYEKMQ (reference sequence). V gave up 5 bases and J gave up 3 bases; unmatched junction bases: 4. This CDR3 has 15 residues. CDR3 DNA sequence: TGTGCCAGCAGCCTGGGACTAGCGATCTACAATGAGCAGTTCTTC. It codes for CASSLGLAIYNEQFF.

The J gene is TRBJ2-1, the V gene TRBV4-1; D gene unclear. Trimming stripped 4 bases from V and 4 bases from J, with 17 bases between. The germline gives CDR1 MGHRA, CDR2 YSYEKL. The CDR3 is made up of 16 amino acids. As DNA, the CDR3 is TGCGCCAGCAGCCCACCCGTCCTCCGTGCGTACAATGAGCAGTTCTTC. Its translation: CASSPPVLRAYNEQFF.

This rearrangement joins TRBV24-1 to TRBJ2-1; TRBD2 agrees at 8 bases. Germline V gene data show CDR1 as KGHDR and CDR2 as SFDVKD. The CDR3 loop spans 16 amino acids. The J segment lost 8 bases and the V segment lost 0 bases, leaving 8 bases of the junction unmatched. This CDR3 reads CATSDLNGGGLDEQFF. The CDR3 coding sequence is TGTGCCACCAGTGATTTGAACGGGGGGGGACTTGATGAGCAGTTCTTC.